This TCR beta chain was sequenced during a study of T cell responses to AZD1222 COVID-19 vaccine. Notes on the study in general: Two doses of AZD1222 preceded a rise in Spike-specific TCR breadth and depth.

Sequencing was performed with immunoSEQ multiplex PCR; in TCRdb, only in-frame clones are kept and a portion is missing. The repertoire holds 150,000 to 200,000 clones, about 92% seen once, with about 4% in the top ten. Per germline, CDR1 MDHEN and CDR2 SYDVKM. V lost 3 bases and J lost 2, with 2 bases in between. The CDR3 runs 11 residues. In regard to this clone: Its antigen remains unknown. Distinct nucleotide sequences in the sample also encode this CDR3.

The material sequenced was peripheral blood, taken on day 0 of AZD1222 vaccination. The receptor's source is an adult in good health. The chain combines TRBV28 with TRBJ2-7; D call uncertain. CDR3 in amino acids: CASSLAYEQYF. The CDR3 nucleotides read TGTGCCAGCAGTTTGGCCTACGAGCAGTACTTC.